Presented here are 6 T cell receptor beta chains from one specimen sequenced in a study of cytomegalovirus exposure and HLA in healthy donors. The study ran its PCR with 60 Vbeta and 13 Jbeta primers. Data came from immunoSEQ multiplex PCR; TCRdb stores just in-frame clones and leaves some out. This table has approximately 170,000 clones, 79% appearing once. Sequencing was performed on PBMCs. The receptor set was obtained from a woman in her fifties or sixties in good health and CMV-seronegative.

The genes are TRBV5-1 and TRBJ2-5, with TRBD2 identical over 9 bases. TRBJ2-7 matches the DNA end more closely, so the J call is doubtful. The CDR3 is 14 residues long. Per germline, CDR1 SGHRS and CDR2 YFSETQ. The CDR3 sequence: CATSSVAGDYEQYF. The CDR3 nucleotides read TGCGCCACCTCATCTGTAGCGGGAGATTACGAGCAGTACTTC.

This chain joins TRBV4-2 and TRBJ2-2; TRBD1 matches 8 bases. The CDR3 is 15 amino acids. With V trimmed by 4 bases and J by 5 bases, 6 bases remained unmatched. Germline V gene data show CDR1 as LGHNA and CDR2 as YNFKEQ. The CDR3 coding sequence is TGTGCCAGCAGCCGAGGGACAGGCGGAACCGGGGAGCTGTTTTTT. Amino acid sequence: CASSRGTGGTGELFF.

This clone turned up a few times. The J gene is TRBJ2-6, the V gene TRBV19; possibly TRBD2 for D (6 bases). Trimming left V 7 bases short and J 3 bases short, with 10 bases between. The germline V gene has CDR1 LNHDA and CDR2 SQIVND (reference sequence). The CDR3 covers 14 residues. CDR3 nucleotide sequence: TGTGCCAGTAAACGGGGGAATGGGGCCAACGTCCTGACTTTC. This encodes CASKRGNGANVLTF. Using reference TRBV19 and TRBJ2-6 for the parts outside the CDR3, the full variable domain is DGGITQSPKYLFRKEGQNVTLSCEQNLNHDAMYWYRQDPGQGLRLIYYSQIVNDFQKGDIAEGYSVSREKKESFPLTVTSAQKNPTAFYLCASKRGNGANVLTFGAGSRLTVL.

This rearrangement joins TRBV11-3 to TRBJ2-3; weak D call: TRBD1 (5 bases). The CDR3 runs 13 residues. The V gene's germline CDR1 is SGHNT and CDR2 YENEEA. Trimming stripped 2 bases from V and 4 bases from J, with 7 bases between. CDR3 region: CASSLLRADTQYF. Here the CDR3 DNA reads TGTGCCAGCAGCTTACTCAGGGCAGATACGCAGTATTTT.

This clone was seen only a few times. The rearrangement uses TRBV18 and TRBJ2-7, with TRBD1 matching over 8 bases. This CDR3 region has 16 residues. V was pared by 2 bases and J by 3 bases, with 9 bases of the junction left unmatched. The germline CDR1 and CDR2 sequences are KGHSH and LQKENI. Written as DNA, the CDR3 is TGTGCCAGCTCACCAGTCGCAGGGGGCAAAAGCTACGAGCAGTACTTC. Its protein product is CASSPVAGGKSYEQYF.

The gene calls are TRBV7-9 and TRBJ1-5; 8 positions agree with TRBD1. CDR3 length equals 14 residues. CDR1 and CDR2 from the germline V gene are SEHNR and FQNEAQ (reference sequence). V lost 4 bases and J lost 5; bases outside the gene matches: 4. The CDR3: CASSSGTGYQPQHF. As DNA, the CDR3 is TGTGCCAGCAGCTCCGGGACAGGCTATCAGCCCCAGCATTTT.